This T cell receptor (beta chain) was recorded in a study of T-cell memory formation after mild COVID-19 (dated by TCRdb to the early 2020s). About the study as a whole: Most TCR sequence clusters were specific to one of the two donors. Two young, previously healthy adult volunteers, one female and one male, were included in the cohort. In a couple of donors, T-cell clones that expanded and contracted after mild COVID-19 were tracked by sequencing TCRalpha and TCRbeta repertoires over time. Beyond this particular receptor, the publication reports: SARS-CoV-2 specificity of the second-wave clones peaking on day 37 was not confirmed. Only a couple of mild cases were covered by the study, and larger cohorts that include severe cases with pre-infection samples were considered necessary. Some responding clones were detected in pre-infection memory, which suggested that pre-existing cross-reactive memory T cells had joined the SARS-CoV-2 response. Balanced CD4/CD8 phenotypes were observed for clones contracting from day 15 to 85, whereas a bias towards CD4+ was observed for a second wave of clones expanding from day 15 to 37. Contracting CD4+ clones were found mainly in CM and EM memory subsets, while CD8+ clones were enriched in EMRA.

In the case of this clonotype: This receptor's antigen is unknown. No much larger clone exists at a distance of one base, and base qualities are not known.

Trimming takes 0 bases from V and 0 bases from J, and the germline ends sit 12 bases apart. The CDR3 runs 16 residues from the cysteine to the phenylalanine. This entry keeps only the CDR3 DNA: 48 bases, framed from base 1. CDR1 and CDR2 are drawn from the germline V gene: MNHEY, SVGAGI. This sample was sequenced with an Illumina NovaSeq 6000. TCRalpha and TCRbeta cDNA libraries were built by 5'RACE with constant-segment primers, adding sample barcodes and unique molecular identifiers. Trizol reagent was used to extract RNA from every sample. Amplification of the libraries took two PCR steps, and the second step added a second sample barcode plus Illumina TruSeq adapters. Sequencing of libraries was performed on an Illumina NovaSeq with 2 x 150 bp paired-end reads. The source study handled its data this way. The reads were demultiplexed and collapsed into UMI-guided consensus sequences using migec v1.2.7. Using mixcr v2.1.11, UMI consensuses were aligned to TRA and TRB V and J templates and then assembled into clonotypes. Expanded or contracted clonotypes were those called significant by both edgeR and NoisET, with noise models trained on biological replicates. For edgeR calls, the thresholds were a false discovery rate-adjusted p below 0.01 and a log2 fold-change of 1. As an exploratory analysis of dynamics, max-normalized trajectories of the 1000 most abundant clonotypes were examined by PCA with hierarchical clustering. Separately sequenced CD4+ and CD8+ repertoires were used to assign a CD4 or CD8 phenotype to each responding clone. TCRdb handled the public reads itself, with Q25 trimming in fastp and clone calling in MiXCR, and kept productive beta chains. CDR3 protein sequences are deduplicated, and each keeps its most common genes and DNA. TCRdb's processing, not the authors', yielded these V and J calls. This sample comprises around 150,000 distinct CDR3 sequences, about 15% of them detected only once. 13% to 15% of the sample lies in the top ten.

Ficoll-Paque density gradient centrifugation was the method used to isolate PBMCs. The chain is encoded by TRBV6-5 joined to TRBJ2-7, and perhaps TRBD2 as D gene, on 5 matching bases. Sequenced: PBMCs or a T cell subset sorted from them (not recorded which). The TCR sequence derives from an adult woman who had mild COVID-19 (a few samples of this study predate the infection). The sample titles of this study are shuffled in the database, so cell type and time point are left out; the donor was told from shared clones. For the CDR3, the sequence is CASSYSWERSSYEQYF. The nucleotide sequence is given as TGTGCCAGCAGTTACTCCTGGGAGAGGAGCTCCTACGAGCAGTACTTC.